This T cell receptor beta chain was recorded in a study of blood T cell repertoires in COVID-19. Overall study context: The samples span acute and convalescent COVID-19 from the United States, Italy and Spain. The cDNA or gDNA used as material had been derived from T cells, B-cell-depleted T cells, or PBMCs.

Authors' processing steps: The authors estimated nucleated cell counts from reference gene primer amplification. This table comes from immunoSEQ multiplex PCR, and its TCRdb copy is limited to in-frame clones, with some not included. The DNA was the basis for D and trimming; V, J and clone size are from that table. The sample includes tens of thousands of clones, over 80% seen only once; the top ten take 7% to 9.5%. This CDR3 region has 16 residues. In germline, CDR1 is LGHDT, CDR2 YNNKEL (reference sequence). V was pared by 4 bases and J by 3 bases, with 15 bases between. The rearrangement uses TRBV3-1 (or the pseudogene TRBV3-2) and TRBJ1-4; a weak D match, TRBD1 (5 bases). The sample taken for sequencing was peripheral blood. This clonotype originated in a human donor in a cohort sampled during active COVID-19. Written as DNA, the CDR3 is TGTGCCAGCAGCCCCCTCCGCGGGGGAGCTAATGAAAAACTGTTTTTT. Translated: CASSPLRGGANEKLFF.